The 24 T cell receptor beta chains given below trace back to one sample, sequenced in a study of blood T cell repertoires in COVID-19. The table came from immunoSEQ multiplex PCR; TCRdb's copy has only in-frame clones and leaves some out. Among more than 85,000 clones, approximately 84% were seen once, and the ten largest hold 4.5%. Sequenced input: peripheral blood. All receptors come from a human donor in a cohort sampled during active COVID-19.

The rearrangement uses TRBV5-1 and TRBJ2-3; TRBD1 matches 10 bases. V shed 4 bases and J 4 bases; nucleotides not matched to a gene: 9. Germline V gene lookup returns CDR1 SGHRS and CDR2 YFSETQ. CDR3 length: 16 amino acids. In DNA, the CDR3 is TGCGCCAGCAGCGCCTCGGTTGGGACAGGGGCAGATACGCAGTATTTT. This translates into CASSASVGTGADTQYF.

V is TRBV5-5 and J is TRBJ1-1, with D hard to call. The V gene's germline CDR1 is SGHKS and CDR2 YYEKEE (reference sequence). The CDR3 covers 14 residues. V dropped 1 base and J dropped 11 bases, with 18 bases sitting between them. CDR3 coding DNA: TGTGCCAGCAGCTTGTTCGTCAGAGGTGGTCTGGCTTTCTTT. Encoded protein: CASSLFVRGGLAFF.

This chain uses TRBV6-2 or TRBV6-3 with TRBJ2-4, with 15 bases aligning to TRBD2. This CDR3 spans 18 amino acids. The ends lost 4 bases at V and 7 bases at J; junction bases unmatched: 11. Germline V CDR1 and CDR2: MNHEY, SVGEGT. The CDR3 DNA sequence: TGTGCCAGCAGTTCCCGAGGACTAGCGGGGGGGCCCTTGAACATTCAGTACTTC. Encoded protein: CASSSRGLAGGPLNIQYF.

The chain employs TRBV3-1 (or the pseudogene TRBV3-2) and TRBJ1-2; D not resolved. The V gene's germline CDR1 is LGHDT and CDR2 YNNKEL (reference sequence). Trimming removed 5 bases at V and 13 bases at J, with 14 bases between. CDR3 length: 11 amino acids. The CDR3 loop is CASSGSVVSTF. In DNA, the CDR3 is TGTGCCAGCAGCGGCTCAGTGGTCTCCACCTTC.

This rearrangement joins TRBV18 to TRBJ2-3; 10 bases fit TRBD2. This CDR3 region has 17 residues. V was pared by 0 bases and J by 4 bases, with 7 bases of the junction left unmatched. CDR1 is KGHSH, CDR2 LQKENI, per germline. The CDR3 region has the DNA TGTGCCAGCTCACCACCGCCTTGGACTAGCGGCCCAGATACGCAGTATTTT. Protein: CASSPPPWTSGPDTQYF.

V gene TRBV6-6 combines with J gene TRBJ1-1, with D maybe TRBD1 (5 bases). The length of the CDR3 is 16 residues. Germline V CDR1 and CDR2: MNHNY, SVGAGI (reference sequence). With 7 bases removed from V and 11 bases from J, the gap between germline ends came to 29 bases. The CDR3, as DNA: TGTGCCAGCATTCGGGCCGGGGGTCGGGGGATGAAGGTGGCTTTCTTT. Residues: CASIRAGGRGMKVAFF.

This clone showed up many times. The CDR3 region has the DNA TGTGCCAGCAGTGAATGGGGGGGGGCCAACTATGGCTACACCTTC. Its protein product is CASSEWGGANYGYTF. The chain joins TRBV6-1 to TRBJ1-2, with D tentatively TRBD1 (6 bases). V was pared by 2 bases and J by 2 bases, with 12 bases between. The CDR3 runs 15 residues. Germline loops: CDR1 MNHNS, CDR2 SASEGT.

The CDR3 is CASSLGLAPSTDTQYF. The CDR3 DNA sequence: TGCGCCAGCAGCTTGGGACTAGCGCCTAGCACAGATACGCAGTATTTT. The chain has TRBV5-1 and TRBJ2-3; 8 positions agree with TRBD2. Trimming at V came to 0 bases and at J to 0 bases, leaving 3 bases not matched to a gene. The CDR3 length is 16 residues. Germline V lookup: CDR1 SGHRS, CDR2 YFSETQ.

For the CDR3, the DNA is TGTGCCACCAGTGAATCTATGGGACAGGGATCCTCTGGGGCCAACGTCCTGACTTTC. Translation gives CATSESMGQGSSGANVLTF. V and J are TRBV24-1 and TRBJ2-6; TRBD1 aligns across 9 bases. The CDR3 runs 19 residues. Unmatched junction bases numbered 9, after V lost 4 bases and J lost 0 bases. The germline CDR1 and CDR2 sequences are KGHDR and SFDVKD.

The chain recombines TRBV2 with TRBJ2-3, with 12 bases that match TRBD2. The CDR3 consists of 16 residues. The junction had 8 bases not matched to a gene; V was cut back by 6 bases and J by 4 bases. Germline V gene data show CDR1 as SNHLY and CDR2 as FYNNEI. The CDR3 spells CASRRTSGVGADTQYF. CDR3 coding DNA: TGTGCCAGCAGACGGACTAGCGGGGTGGGGGCAGATACGCAGTATTTT.

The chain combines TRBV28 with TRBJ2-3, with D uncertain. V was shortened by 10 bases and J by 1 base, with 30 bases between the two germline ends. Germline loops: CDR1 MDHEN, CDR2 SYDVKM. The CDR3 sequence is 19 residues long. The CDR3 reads CATHKLRGSRVFGTDTQYF. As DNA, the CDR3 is TGTGCCACCCATAAGCTACGAGGCAGTCGAGTGTTTGGCACAGATACGCAGTATTTT.

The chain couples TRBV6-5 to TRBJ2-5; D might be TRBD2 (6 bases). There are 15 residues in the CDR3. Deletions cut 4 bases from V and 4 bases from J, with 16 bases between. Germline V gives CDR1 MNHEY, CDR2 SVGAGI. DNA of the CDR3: TGTGCCAGCAGTTTGGCCGCGGGGTCGGGAGAGACCCAGTACTTC. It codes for CASSLAAGSGETQYF.

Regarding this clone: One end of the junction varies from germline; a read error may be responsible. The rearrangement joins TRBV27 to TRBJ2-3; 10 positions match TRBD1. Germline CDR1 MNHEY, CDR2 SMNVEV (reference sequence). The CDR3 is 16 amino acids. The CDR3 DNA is TGTGCCAGCAGTTTGGGGTGGGACAGGGGCACATATACGCAGTATTTT. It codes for CASSLGWDRGTYTQYF.

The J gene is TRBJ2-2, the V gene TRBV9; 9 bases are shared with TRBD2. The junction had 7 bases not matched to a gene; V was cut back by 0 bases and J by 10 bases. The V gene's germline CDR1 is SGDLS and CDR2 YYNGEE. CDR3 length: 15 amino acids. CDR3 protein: CASSVVAGAWEELFF. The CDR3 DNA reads TGTGCCAGCAGCGTAGTAGCGGGGGCATGGGAGGAGCTGTTTTTT.

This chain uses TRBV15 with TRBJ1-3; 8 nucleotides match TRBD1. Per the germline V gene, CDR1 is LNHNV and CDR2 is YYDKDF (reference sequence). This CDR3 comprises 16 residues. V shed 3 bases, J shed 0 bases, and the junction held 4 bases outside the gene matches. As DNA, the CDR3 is TGTGCCACCAGCAGCCAAGGGACAGGCTCTGGAAACACCATATATTTT. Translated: CATSSQGTGSGNTIYF.

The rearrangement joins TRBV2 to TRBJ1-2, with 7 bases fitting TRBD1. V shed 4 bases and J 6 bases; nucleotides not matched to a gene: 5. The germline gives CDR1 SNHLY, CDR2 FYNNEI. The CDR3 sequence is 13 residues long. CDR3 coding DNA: TGTGCCAGCAGTGTGACAGGGAGCGATGGCTACACCTTC. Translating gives CASSVTGSDGYTF.

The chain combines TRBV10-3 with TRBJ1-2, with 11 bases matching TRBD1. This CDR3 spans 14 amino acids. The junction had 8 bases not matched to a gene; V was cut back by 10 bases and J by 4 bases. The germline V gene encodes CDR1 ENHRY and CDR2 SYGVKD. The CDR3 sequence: CATFFGTGGYGYTF. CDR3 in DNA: TGTGCCACCTTCTTCGGGACAGGGGGCTATGGCTACACCTTC.

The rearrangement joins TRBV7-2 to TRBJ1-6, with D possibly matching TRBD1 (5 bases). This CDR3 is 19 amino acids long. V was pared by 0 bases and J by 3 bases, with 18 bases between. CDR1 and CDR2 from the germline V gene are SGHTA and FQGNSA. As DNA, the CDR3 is TGTGCCAGCAGCTTAGCCCCGGCAGGGTGGCAATACTATAATTCACCCCTCCACTTT. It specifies CASSLAPAGWQYYNSPLHF.

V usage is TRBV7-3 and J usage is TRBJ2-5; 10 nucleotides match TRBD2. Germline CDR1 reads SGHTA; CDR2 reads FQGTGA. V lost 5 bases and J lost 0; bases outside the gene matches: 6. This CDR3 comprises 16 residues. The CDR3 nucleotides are TGTGCCAGCAGCGAGCGGGGGGGCCTGTACCAAGAGACCCAGTACTTC. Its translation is CASSERGGLYQETQYF.

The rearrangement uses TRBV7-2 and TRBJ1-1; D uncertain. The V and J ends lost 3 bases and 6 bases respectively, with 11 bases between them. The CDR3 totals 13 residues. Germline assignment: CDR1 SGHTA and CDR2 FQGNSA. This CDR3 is CASSLLPTAEAFF. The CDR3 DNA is TGTGCCAGCAGCTTGCTCCCAACGGCTGAAGCTTTCTTT.

CDR3 in amino acids: CASSQQGANSPLHF. For the CDR3, the DNA is TGTGCCAGCTCCCAACAGGGGGCCAATTCACCCCTCCACTTT. The J gene is TRBJ1-6, the V gene TRBV18, with 9 bases aligning to TRBD1. Germline loops: CDR1 KGHSH, CDR2 LQKENI. This CDR3 comprises 14 residues. Losses at the gene ends were 6 bases for V and 7 bases for J; bases not matched to a gene: 4.

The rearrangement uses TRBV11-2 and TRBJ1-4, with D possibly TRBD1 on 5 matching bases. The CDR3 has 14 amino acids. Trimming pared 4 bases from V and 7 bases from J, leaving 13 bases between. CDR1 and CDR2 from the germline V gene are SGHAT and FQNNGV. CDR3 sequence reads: CASSSGSVGEKLFF. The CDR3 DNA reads TGTGCCAGCAGCTCAGGGTCCGTAGGTGAAAAACTGTTTTTT.

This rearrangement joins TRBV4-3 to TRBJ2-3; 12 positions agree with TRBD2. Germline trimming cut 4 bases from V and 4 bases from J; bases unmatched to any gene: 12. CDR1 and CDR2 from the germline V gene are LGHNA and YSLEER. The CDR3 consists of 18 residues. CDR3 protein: CASSLDDTSGGPADTQYF. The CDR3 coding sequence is TGCGCCAGCAGCCTCGACGATACTAGCGGGGGGCCCGCAGATACGCAGTATTTT.

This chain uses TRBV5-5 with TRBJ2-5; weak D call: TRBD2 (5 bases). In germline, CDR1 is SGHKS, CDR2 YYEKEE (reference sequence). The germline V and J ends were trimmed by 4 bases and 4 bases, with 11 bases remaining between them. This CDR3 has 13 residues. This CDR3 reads CASSPGLAETQYF. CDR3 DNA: TGTGCCAGCAGCCCCGGACTCGCAGAGACCCAGTACTTC.